This T cell receptor (beta chain) was documented in a study of T cell responses to AZD1222 COVID-19 vaccine. General study points: Spike-specific TCR breadth and depth went up after people got two AZD1222 doses. There were mostly white British donors and more females than males, and clonal diversity was possibly underestimated.

Germline-derived CDR1 and CDR2 are GTSNPN and SVGIG (reference sequence). CDR3 length: 15 residues. V shed 1 base and J 7 bases; nucleotides not matched to a gene: 10. The table came from immunoSEQ multiplex PCR; TCRdb's copy has only in-frame clones and leaves some out. The table shows 150,000 to 200,000 clones, with approximately 94% occurring only once. Researchers grouped second doses given at about 4 or about 12 weeks into one pool. Comments on this clone: Its cognate antigen is unknown.

The origin of this receptor is an adult who received the AZD1222 COVID-19 vaccine. This chain links TRBV30 with TRBJ2-1; the match to TRBD2 covers 7 bases. The sequenced sample was peripheral blood, obtained 28 days after the second AZD1222 dose. In DNA, the CDR3 is TGTGCCTGGAGTGAAGGCAGCGGGGAAGGTAATGAGCAGTTCTTC. Translated, it gives CAWSEGSGEGNEQFF.